Shown below are 25 T cell receptor beta chains from a single sample sequenced in a study of early T cells in non-severe SARS-CoV-2 infection (dated by TCRdb to about 2021). Receptor libraries were prepared by 5' RACE. The run used a NextSeq 500. TCRdb trimmed the raw reads at Q25, called clones with MiXCR and kept productive beta chains. Each entry merges the rows of one CDR3 protein and shows their most common DNA and genes. Within this sample are 75,000 to 90,000 distinct CDR3 sequences, with roughly 6% of them counted one time only. The ten largest clones capture less than 9.5% of the sample. Specimen: whole blood. The receptors stem from an adult who was a healthcare worker with PCR-confirmed SARS-CoV-2 infection or an uninfected control (not recorded which).

This clonotype was seen at least ten times. This chain uses TRBV19 with TRBJ2-2; D possibly corresponds to TRBD2 (5 bases). V lost 6 bases and J lost 4, with 12 bases in between. The CDR3 sequence is 14 residues long. Germline V lookup: CDR1 LNHDA, CDR2 SQIVND (reference sequence). CDR3 DNA: TGTGCCAGTAGCCCAACGGGGAGCACCGGGGAGCTGTTTTTT. Translating gives CASSPTGSTGELFF.

This clonotype was detected ten times or more. The chain combines TRBV7-2 with TRBJ1-5; 7 bases are a match to TRBD1. Germline assignment: CDR1 SGHTA and CDR2 FQGNSA. V dropped 6 bases and J dropped 7; count of bases not matched to a gene: 6. The CDR3 loop spans 13 amino acids. CDR3 residues: CASRSDRVQPQHF. The DNA of the CDR3 is TGTGCCAGCAGATCCGACAGGGTCCAGCCCCAGCATTTT.

This chain uses TRBV5-5 with TRBJ2-1; the D gene is possibly TRBD1 (6 bases). Germline-derived CDR1 and CDR2 are SGHKS and YYEKEE (reference sequence). The CDR3 is 16 amino acids. V lost 0 bases, J lost 11 bases, and 21 bases lay in between. The CDR3 DNA reads as TGTGCCAGCAGCTTGGGGGGGCCGTCCCGCGTGGGTAAGCAGTTCTTC. This translates into CASSLGGPSRVGKQFF. The full variable domain, rest sourced from reference TRBV5-5 and TRBJ2-1, is DAGVTQSPTHLIKTRGQQVTLRCSPISGHKSVSWYQQVLGQGPQFIFQYYEKEERGRGNFPDRFSARQFPNYSSELNVNALLLGDSALYLCASSLGGPSRVGKQFFGPGTRLTVL.

This clonotype has ten or more counts. J is TRBJ2-2 and V is TRBV12-3 or TRBV12-4; TRBD2 agrees at 9 bases. This CDR3 comprises 15 residues. J gave up 4 bases and V 5 bases, and 5 bases lay outside the gene matches. The CDR3 DNA reads as TGTGCCAGCAGTACGGGACTAGCTGTCACCGGGGAGCTGTTTTTT. This translates into CASSTGLAVTGELFF.

This clonotype was recorded at least ten times. The V gene is TRBV12-5, the J gene TRBJ2-1; TRBD2 matches 8 bases. CDR1 and CDR2 from the germline V gene are LGHNT and FRNRAP. CDR3 length: 14 residues. V was pared by 8 bases and J by 5 bases, with 8 bases of the junction left unmatched. This CDR3 is CASSLAEENNEQFF. The CDR3 nucleotides read TGTGCTAGTTCACTAGCGGAAGAAAACAATGAGCAGTTCTTC.

This clonotype was recorded many times. V and J are TRBV5-1 and TRBJ1-1; unclear D gene. The CDR3 runs 13 residues. Trimming left V 0 bases short and J 5 bases short, with 8 bases between. The germline gives CDR1 SGHRS, CDR2 YFSETQ. The CDR3 DNA reads TGCGCCAGCAGCTTGGAAAGGAGGACTGAAGCTTTCTTT. This translates into CASSLERRTEAFF. Full variable domain (missing parts from reference TRBV5-1 and TRBJ1-1): KAGVTQTPRYLIKTRGQQVTLSCSPISGHRSVSWYQQTPGQGLQFLFEYFSETQRNKGNFPGRFSGRQFSNSRSEMNVSTLELGDSALYLCASSLERRTEAFFGQGTRLTVV.

Remarks on this clonotype: The junction departs from the called germline gene at one end, perhaps through a read error. The V gene is TRBV7-6, the J gene TRBJ2-3; TRBD1 agrees at 9 bases. The V gene's germline CDR1 is SGHVS and CDR2 FNYEAQ. The CDR3 contains 17 residues. The CDR3, as DNA: TGTGCCTGCAGCTTATTTCCCCCCGGGACAGGGACAGATACGCAGTATTTT. Amino acids: CACSLFPPGTGTDTQYF.

The V and J genes are TRBV9 and TRBJ2-1; TRBD1 is a possible D gene (6 bases). This CDR3 is built from 16 residues. CDR1 and CDR2 from the germline V gene are SGDLS and YYNGEE. Trimming pared 4 bases from V and 4 bases from J, leaving 18 bases between. The CDR3 sequence is CASSTGHSEPYNEQFF. CDR3 nucleotide sequence: TGTGCCAGCAGCACGGGACATAGCGAACCTTACAATGAGCAGTTCTTC.

This chain links TRBV6-2 or TRBV6-3 with TRBJ1-2; possibly TRBD1 for D (6 bases). CDR1 is MNHEY, CDR2 SVGEGT, per germline. This CDR3 has 14 residues. V was shortened by 4 bases and J by 4 bases, with 13 bases between the two germline ends. Here the CDR3 DNA reads TGTGCCAGCAGTTCGACACAGGGCTCCTATGGCTACACCTTC. It codes for CASSSTQGSYGYTF.

This clonotype was seen repeatedly, ten times or more. CDR3 sequence reads: CASRSQAGGGEQFF. The CDR3 DNA reads as TGTGCCAGCAGGTCACAAGCCGGAGGGGGTGAGCAGTTCTTC. The chain carries TRBV12-3 or TRBV12-4 and TRBJ2-1, with D perhaps given as TRBD1 or TRBD2 (6 bases each). Trimming removed 6 bases from V and 9 bases from J, with 18 bases in between. This CDR3 has 14 residues.

The V and J genes are TRBV18 and TRBJ2-2, with 11 bases aligning to TRBD2. The germline V gene has CDR1 KGHSH and CDR2 LQKENI. The trim removed 4 bases at V and 4 bases at J, leaving 5 bases unmatched. This CDR3 is built from 16 residues. CDR3 sequence reads: CASSLTSGSATGELFF. CDR3 DNA: TGTGCCAGCTCACTTACTAGCGGGAGTGCCACCGGGGAGCTGTTTTTT.

This clonotype was seen only a few times. This chain uses TRBV7-2 with TRBJ2-5; 7 nucleotides match TRBD2. The CDR3 extends over 18 amino acids. Germline V gives CDR1 SGHTA, CDR2 FQGNSA. V was clipped by 6 bases and J by 4 bases; unmatched bases: 20. The CDR3 loop is CASSQGPSGTGVRETQYF. For the CDR3, the DNA is TGTGCCAGCAGTCAAGGGCCTAGCGGAACTGGGGTGAGAGAGACCCAGTACTTC.

Ten or more counts support this clonotype. The chain joins TRBV18 to TRBJ2-7, with a weak D call TRBD1 (5 bases). The germline V gene has CDR1 KGHSH and CDR2 LQKENI. V was pared by 3 bases and J by 6 bases, with 18 bases between. The CDR3 covers 15 residues. CDR3 amino acids: CASSPDSKVGGEQYF. The CDR3 coding sequence is TGTGCCAGCTCACCCGACAGCAAAGTTGGCGGCGAGCAGTACTTC.

The CDR3 reads CASMTGGWTGELFF. CDR3 sequence (DNA): TGTGCCAGTATGACAGGGGGCTGGACCGGGGAGCTGTTTTTT. The gene calls are TRBV19 and TRBJ2-2; TRBD1 matches 10 bases. The CDR3 contains 14 residues. Trimming cost V 7 bases and J 5 bases; bases outside gene matches: 4. CDR1 and CDR2 from the germline V gene are LNHDA and SQIVND (reference sequence). Looking up the rest from reference TRBV19 and TRBJ2-2 gives the full variable domain: DGGITQSPKYLFRKEGQNVTLSCEQNLNHDAMYWYRQDPGQGLRLIYYSQIVNDFQKGDIAEGYSVSREKKESFPLTVTSAQKNPTAFYLCASMTGGWTGELFFGEGSRLTVL.

This clonotype was counted between two and nine times. V is TRBV13 and J is TRBJ1-6, with TRBD1 matching 10 bases. The V segment lost 2 bases and the J segment 10 bases; nucleotides outside the gene matches: 8. The CDR3 totals 16 residues. In germline, CDR1 is PRHDT, CDR2 FYEKMQ (reference sequence). The CDR3 nucleotides read TGTGCCAGCAGCTTACGACAGGGGGCTTTCGTATCACCCCTCCACTTT. Its translation is CASSLRQGAFVSPLHF.

This clonotype was detected ten times or more. The chain recombines TRBV28 with TRBJ2-1, with 7 positions matching TRBD2. After removal of 3 bases from V and 1 base from J, the junction contained 9 bases not matched to a gene. Per the germline V gene, CDR1 is MDHEN and CDR2 is SYDVKM. The CDR3 is 17 amino acids. The DNA of the CDR3 is TGTGCCAGCAGTTTTCTAGCGGAGCCGGATTCCTACAATGAGCAGTTCTTC. This codes for CASSFLAEPDSYNEQFF.

This clonotype has a count of ten or more. This chain links TRBV29-1 with TRBJ2-2; D unclear. The CDR3 has 13 amino acids. V was trimmed by 6 bases and J by 7 bases, leaving 15 bases between them. Germline V lookup: CDR1 SQVTM, CDR2 ANQGSEA. CDR3 sequence reads: CSVYEIRNGELFF. In DNA, the CDR3 is TGCAGCGTGTACGAAATCCGAAACGGGGAGCTGTTTTTT.

This clonotype showed up just a few times. The rearrangement uses TRBV7-2 and TRBJ1-6; no definite D call. The germline gives CDR1 SGHTA, CDR2 FQGNSA. CDR3 length equals 12 residues. Trimming took 2 bases from V and 8 from J, leaving 4 bases between them. CDR3 protein: CASSLKDSPLHF. The CDR3 bases are TGTGCCAGCAGCTTAAAAGATTCACCCCTCCACTTT.

The V call is TRBV6-1, the J call TRBJ2-7; 9 bases match TRBD1. This CDR3 has 12 amino acids. Germline loops: CDR1 MNHNS, CDR2 SASEGT. With 10 bases clipped from V and 2 bases from J, the junction kept 3 bases outside the gene matches. The CDR3 nucleotides read TGTGCCACCCGGACAGGGGCCTACGAGCAGTACTTC. This translates into CATRTGAYEQYF.

The rearrangement joins TRBV20-1 to TRBJ2-5; perhaps TRBD2 as D (5 bases). The CDR3 is 13 amino acids. V lost 2 bases and J 5 bases, leaving 12 bases between the germline ends. Germline values: CDR1 DFQATT, CDR2 SNEGSKA (reference sequence). CDR3 DNA sequence: TGCAGTGCTAGACCCGAACTAGAGGAGACCCAGTACTTC. This codes for CSARPELEETQYF.

V gene TRBV7-2 combines with J gene TRBJ1-2; no definite D call. CDR3 size: 12 residues. The V end lost 1 base, the J end lost 2 bases, and 2 bases lay between the germline ends. Germline V CDR1 and CDR2: SGHTA, FQGNSA. The CDR3: CASSLDNYGYTF. DNA of the CDR3: TGTGCCAGCAGCTTAGACAACTATGGCTACACCTTC.

This clonotype was seen ten or more times. The chain joins TRBV11-2 to TRBJ2-5; either TRBD1 or TRBD2 may supply D (6 bases each). CDR3 length: 16 residues. Trimming took off 4 bases at V and 5 bases at J, with 20 bases between the two ends. CDR1 and CDR2 from the germline V gene are SGHAT and FQNNGV. The CDR3 bases are TGTGCCAGCAGCTCCGCCCCCCCGGGGGCAGGTGAGACCCAGTACTTC. It translates to CASSSAPPGAGETQYF.

In DNA, the CDR3 is TGTGCCAGCAGCGTAGGTCAGCGGGATTCACCCCTCCACTTT. Translated: CASSVGQRDSPLHF. This sequence joins TRBV9 and TRBJ1-6; D is unresolved. The V gene lost 0 bases and the J gene lost 8 bases, with 9 bases spanning the gap. The CDR3 contains 14 residues. Germline V lookup: CDR1 SGDLS, CDR2 YYNGEE.

This clonotype was recorded at least ten times. The chain employs TRBV6-2 or TRBV6-3 and TRBJ2-2; maybe TRBD1 (6 bases). Trimming removed 7 bases at V and 0 bases at J, with 12 bases between. This CDR3 is built from 15 residues. The germline V gene encodes CDR1 MNHEY and CDR2 SVGEGT. CDR3 loop: CASTLDRPNTGELFF. CDR3 DNA: TGTGCCAGCACCTTAGACAGGCCGAACACCGGGGAGCTGTTTTTT.

The chain couples TRBV6-5 to TRBJ2-5; D unresolved. Per germline, CDR1 MNHEY and CDR2 SVGAGI. The CDR3 runs to 13 residues. V lost 6 bases and J lost 1, with 9 bases in between. The CDR3 loop reads CASRLFTQETQYF. The CDR3 nucleotides read TGTGCCAGCAGACTATTCACCCAAGAGACCCAGTACTTC.